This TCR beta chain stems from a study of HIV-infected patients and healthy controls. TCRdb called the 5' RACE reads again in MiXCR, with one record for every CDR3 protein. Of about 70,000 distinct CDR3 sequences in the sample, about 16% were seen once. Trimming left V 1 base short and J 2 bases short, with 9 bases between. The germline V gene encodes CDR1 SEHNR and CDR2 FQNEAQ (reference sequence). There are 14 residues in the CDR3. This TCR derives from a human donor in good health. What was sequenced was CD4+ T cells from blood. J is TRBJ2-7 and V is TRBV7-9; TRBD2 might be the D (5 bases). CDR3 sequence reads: CASSLGRDAYEQYF. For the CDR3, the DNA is TGTGCCAGCAGCTTAGGACGGGATGCCTACGAGCAGTACTTC.